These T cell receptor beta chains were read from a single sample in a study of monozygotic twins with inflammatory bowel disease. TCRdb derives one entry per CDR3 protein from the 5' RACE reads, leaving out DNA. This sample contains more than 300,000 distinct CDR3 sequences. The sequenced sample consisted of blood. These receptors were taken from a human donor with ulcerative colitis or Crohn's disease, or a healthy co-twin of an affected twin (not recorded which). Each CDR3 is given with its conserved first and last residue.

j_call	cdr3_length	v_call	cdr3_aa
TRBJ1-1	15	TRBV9	CASSPWTGENTEAFF
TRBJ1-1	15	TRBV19	CASSILGTGGTEAFF
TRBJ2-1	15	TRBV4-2	CASSPSRGSYNEQFF
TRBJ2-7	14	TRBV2	CASGPTGYDTPEYF
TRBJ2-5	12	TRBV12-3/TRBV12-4	CASSRDLETQYF
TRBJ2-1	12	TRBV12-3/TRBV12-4	CASSLFGDEQFF
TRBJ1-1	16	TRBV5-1	CASSLGTGAANTEAFF
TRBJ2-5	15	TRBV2	CASRPDRRSQETQYF
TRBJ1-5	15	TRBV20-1	CSARAQGMGNQPQHF
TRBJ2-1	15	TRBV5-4	CASSPTSGVYNEQFF
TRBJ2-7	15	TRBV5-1	CASSSSGTGGDKQYF
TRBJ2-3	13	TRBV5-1	CASSSEPADTQYF
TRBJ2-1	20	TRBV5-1	CASSQPTGQVPSVAYNEQFF
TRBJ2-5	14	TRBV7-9	CASVRSGNQETQYF
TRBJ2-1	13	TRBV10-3	CATGGDSYNEQFF
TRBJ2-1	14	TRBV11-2	CASSFPGRANEQFF
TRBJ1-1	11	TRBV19	CASREYTEAFF
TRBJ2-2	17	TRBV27	CASSFKLVAFTTGELFF
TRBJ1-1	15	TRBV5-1	CASGPDRGMNTEAFF
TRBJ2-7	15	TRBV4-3	CASSQGLGISYEQYF